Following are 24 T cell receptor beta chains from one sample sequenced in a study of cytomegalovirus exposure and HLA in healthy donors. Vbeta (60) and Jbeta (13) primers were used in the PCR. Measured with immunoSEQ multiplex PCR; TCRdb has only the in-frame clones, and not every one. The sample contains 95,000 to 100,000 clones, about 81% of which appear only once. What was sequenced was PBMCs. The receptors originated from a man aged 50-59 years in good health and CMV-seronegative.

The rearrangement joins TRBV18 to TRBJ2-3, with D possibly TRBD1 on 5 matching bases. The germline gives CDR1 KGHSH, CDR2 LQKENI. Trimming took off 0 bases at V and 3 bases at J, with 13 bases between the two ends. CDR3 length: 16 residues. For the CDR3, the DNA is TGTGCCAGCTCACCACCGTTTAGACAGCAAACAGATACGCAGTATTTT. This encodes CASSPPFRQQTDTQYF.

Written as DNA, the CDR3 is TGTGCCAGCTCACCTAGGAGCTCCTACGAGCAGTACTTC. Encoded protein: CASSPRSSYEQYF. The chain joins TRBV18 to TRBJ2-7; unclear D gene. Germline-derived CDR1 and CDR2 are KGHSH and LQKENI. Trimming took off 3 bases at V and 0 bases at J, with 6 bases between the two ends. CDR3 length equals 13 residues.

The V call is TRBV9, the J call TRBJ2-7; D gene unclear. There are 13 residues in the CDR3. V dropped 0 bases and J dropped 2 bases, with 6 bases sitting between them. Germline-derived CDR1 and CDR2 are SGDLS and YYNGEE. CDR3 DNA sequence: TGTGCCAGCAGCGTAGGGGCAGCCTACGAGCAGTACTTC. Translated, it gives CASSVGAAYEQYF.

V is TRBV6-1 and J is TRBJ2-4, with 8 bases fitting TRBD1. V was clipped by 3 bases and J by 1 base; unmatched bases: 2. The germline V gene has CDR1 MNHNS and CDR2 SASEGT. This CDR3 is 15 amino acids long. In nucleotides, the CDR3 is TGTGCCAGCAGTGATCAGGGGGCGGCCAAAAACATTCAGTACTTC. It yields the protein CASSDQGAAKNIQYF.

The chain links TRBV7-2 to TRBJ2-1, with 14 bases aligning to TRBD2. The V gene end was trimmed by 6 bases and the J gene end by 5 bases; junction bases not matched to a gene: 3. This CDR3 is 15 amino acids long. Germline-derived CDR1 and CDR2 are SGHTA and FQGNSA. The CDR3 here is CASRTSGGADNEQFF. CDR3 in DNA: TGTGCCAGCAGGACTAGCGGGGGGGCCGACAATGAGCAGTTCTTC.

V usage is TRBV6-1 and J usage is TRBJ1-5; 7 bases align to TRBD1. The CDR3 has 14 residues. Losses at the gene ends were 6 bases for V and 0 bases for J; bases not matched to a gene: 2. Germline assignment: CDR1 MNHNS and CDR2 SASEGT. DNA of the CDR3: TGTGCCAGCAGCTACAGGGGTAGCAATCAGCCCCAGCATTTT. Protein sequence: CASSYRGSNQPQHF.

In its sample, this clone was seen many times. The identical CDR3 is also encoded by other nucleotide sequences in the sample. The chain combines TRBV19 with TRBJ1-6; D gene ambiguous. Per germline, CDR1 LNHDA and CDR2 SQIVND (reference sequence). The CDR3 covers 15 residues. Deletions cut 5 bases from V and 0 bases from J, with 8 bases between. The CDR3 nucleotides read TGTGCCAGTAGTTCGACTGGCTCCTATAATTCACCCCTCCACTTT. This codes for CASSSTGSYNSPLHF.

The CDR3 sequence is CASSLTSGDQETQYF. The CDR3 nucleotides are TGCGCCAGCAGCTTGACTAGCGGGGACCAAGAGACCCAGTACTTC. The chain joins TRBV5-1 to TRBJ2-5, with TRBD2 identical over 10 bases. The CDR3 is 15 amino acids. The trim removed 1 base at V and 0 bases at J, leaving 0 bases unmatched. The germline CDR1 and CDR2 sequences are SGHRS and YFSETQ.

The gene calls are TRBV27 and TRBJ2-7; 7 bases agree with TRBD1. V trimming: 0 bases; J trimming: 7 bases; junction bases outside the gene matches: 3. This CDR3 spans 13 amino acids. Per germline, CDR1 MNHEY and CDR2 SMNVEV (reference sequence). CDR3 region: CASSLSVRGEQYF. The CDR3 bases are TGTGCCAGCAGTTTATCGGTCAGGGGGGAGCAGTACTTC.

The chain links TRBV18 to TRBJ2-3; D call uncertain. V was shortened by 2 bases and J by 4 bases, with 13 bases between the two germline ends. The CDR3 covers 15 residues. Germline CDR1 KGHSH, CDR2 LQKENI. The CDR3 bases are TGTGCCAGCTCACCATCAGGTGCACAAGCAGATACGCAGTATTTT. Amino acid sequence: CASSPSGAQADTQYF.

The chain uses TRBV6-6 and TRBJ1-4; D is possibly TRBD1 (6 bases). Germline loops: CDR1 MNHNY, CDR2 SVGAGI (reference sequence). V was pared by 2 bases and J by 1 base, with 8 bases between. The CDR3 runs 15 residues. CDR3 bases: TGTGCCAGCAGTTACGTGGACAGAACTAATGAAAAACTGTTTTTT. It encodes CASSYVDRTNEKLFF.

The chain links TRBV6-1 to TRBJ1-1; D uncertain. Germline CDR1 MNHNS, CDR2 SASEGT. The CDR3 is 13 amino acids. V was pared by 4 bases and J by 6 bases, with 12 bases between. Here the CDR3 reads CASSAGSWAEAFF. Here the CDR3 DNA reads TGTGCCAGCAGTGCGGGTAGTTGGGCTGAAGCTTTCTTT.

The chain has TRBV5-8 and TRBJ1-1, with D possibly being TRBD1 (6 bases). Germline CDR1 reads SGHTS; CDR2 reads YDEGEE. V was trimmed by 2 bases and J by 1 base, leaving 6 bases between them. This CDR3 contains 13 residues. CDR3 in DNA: TGTGCCAGCAGCTTCAGGGGGAACACTGAAGCTTTCTTT. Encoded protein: CASSFRGNTEAFF.

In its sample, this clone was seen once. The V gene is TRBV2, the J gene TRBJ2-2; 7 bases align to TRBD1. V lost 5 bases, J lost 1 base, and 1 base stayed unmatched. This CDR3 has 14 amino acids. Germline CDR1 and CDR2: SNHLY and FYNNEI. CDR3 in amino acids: CASSWDRNTGELFF. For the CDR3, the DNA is TGTGCCAGCAGTTGGGACAGGAACACCGGGGAGCTGTTTTTT.

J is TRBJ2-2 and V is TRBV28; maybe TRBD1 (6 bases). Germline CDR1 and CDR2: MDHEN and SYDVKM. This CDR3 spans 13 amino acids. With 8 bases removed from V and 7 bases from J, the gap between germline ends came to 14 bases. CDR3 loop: CASWAGAGGELFF. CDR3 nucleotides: TGTGCCAGCTGGGCAGGGGCGGGCGGGGAGCTGTTTTTT.

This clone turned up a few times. Here the CDR3 reads CASSLSGRGDSPLHF. Written as DNA, the CDR3 is TGTGCCAGCAGCTTATCAGGCAGGGGAGACTCACCCCTCCACTTT. The rearrangement joins TRBV7-9 to TRBJ1-6, with a tentative D call TRBD1 (6 bases). Between the trimmed V and J ends, which lost 2 bases and 10 bases, there was a span of 15 bases. The germline V gene encodes CDR1 SEHNR and CDR2 FQNEAQ (reference sequence). The CDR3 has 15 amino acids.

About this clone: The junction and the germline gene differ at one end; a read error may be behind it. This chain's CDR3 is CSSSLGSYEQYF. The CDR3 nucleotides read TGTTCCAGCAGCCTCGGGAGCTACGAGCAGTACTTC. This rearrangement joins TRBV7-9 to TRBJ2-7; a possible D gene is TRBD2 (6 bases). CDR3 length: 12 residues. The germline V gene encodes CDR1 SEHNR and CDR2 FQNEAQ (reference sequence). The variable domain in full, completed from reference TRBV7-9 and TRBJ2-7, reads DTGVSQNPRHKITKRGQNVTFRCDPISEHNRLYWYRQTLGQGPEFLTYFQNEAQLEKSRLLSDRFSAERPKGSFSTLEIQRTEQGDSAMYLCSSSLGSYEQYFGPGTRLTVT.

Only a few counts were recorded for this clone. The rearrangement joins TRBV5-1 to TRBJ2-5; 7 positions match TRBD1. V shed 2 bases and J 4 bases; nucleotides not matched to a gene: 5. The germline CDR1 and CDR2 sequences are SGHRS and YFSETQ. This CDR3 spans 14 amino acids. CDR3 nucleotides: TGCGCCAGCAGCTTAAGACAGGGCCTAGAGACCCAGTACTTC. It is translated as CASSLRQGLETQYF. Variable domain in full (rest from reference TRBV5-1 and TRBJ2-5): KAGVTQTPRYLIKTRGQQVTLSCSPISGHRSVSWYQQTPGQGLQFLFEYFSETQRNKGNFPGRFSGRQFSNSRSEMNVSTLELGDSALYLCASSLRQGLETQYFGPGTRLLVL.

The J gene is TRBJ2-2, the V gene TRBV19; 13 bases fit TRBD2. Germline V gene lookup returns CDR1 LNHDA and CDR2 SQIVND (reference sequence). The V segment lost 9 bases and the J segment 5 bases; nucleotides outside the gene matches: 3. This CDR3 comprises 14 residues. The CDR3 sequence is CASGLAGVTGELFF. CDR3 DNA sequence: TGTGCCAGCGGACTAGCGGGAGTAACCGGGGAGCTGTTTTTT.

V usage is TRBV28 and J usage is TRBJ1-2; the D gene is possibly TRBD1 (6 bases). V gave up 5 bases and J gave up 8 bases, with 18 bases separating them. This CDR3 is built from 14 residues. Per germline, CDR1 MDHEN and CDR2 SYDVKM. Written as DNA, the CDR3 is TGTGCCAGCAGTGCCACGGCAGGGGTAAAGGGCTACACCTTC. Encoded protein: CASSATAGVKGYTF.

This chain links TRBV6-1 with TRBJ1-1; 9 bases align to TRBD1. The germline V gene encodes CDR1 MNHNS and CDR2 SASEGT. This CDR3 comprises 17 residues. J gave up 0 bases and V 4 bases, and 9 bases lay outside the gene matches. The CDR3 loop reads CASSGGTGTRLNTEAFF. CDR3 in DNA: TGTGCCAGCAGTGGAGGGACAGGGACAAGGCTGAACACTGAAGCTTTCTTT.

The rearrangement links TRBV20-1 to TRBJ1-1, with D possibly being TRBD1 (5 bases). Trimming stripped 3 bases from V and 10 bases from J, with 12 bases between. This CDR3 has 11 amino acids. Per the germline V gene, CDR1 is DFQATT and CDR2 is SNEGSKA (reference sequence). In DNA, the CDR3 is TGCAGTGCTAGTTTCAAGGGGCCAGCTTTCTTT. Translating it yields CSASFKGPAFF.

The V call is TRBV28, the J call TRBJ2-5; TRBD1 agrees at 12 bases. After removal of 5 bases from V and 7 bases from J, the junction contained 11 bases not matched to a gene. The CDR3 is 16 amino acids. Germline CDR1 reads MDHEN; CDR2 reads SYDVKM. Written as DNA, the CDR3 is TGTGCCAGCAGTACGACCGGGACAGGGGGCTTCGGGACCCAGTACTTC. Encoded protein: CASSTTGTGGFGTQYF.

The CDR3 is CASSPQSGGTYNEQFF. CDR3 sequence (DNA): TGTGCCAGCAGCCCCCAAAGCGGGGGAACCTACAATGAGCAGTTCTTC. The rearrangement links TRBV7-3 to TRBJ2-1; 8 nucleotides line up with TRBD2. Germline trimming cut 5 bases from V and 2 bases from J; bases unmatched to any gene: 8. This CDR3 spans 16 amino acids. The germline CDR1 and CDR2 sequences are SGHTA and FQGTGA.